These 27 T cell receptor beta chains were sequenced from one sample in a study of T cells after posttransplantation cyclophosphamide. TCRdb's table, derived via immunoSEQ multiplex PCR, lists solely in-frame clones and lacks some. The table has 47,000 or so clones, roughly 93% seen once. The sample consisted of PBMCs. The source is a woman between 45 and 60 years old in good health and a related stem cell transplant donor.

CDR3 bases: TGTGCCAGTAGTCCCTCCGGGACTAGCGGAAAGGTGTTCTTC. Translation: CASSPSGTSGKVFF. This chain joins TRBV19 and TRBJ2-1, with 11 positions matching TRBD2. With V trimmed by 5 bases and J by 15 bases, 12 bases remained unmatched. CDR1 and CDR2 (germline): LNHDA, SQIVND (reference sequence). The CDR3 extends over 14 amino acids.

The table lists this clone with a count of one. The rearrangement links TRBV11-2 to TRBJ2-1; 13 bases agree with TRBD2. J gave up 7 bases and V 6 bases, and 9 bases lay outside the gene matches. This CDR3 contains 16 residues. The germline V gene has CDR1 SGHAT and CDR2 FQNNGV. The CDR3 DNA reads TGTGCCAGCAGGCCCATCACTAGCGGGAGGGGGAATGAGCAGTTCTTC. Encoded protein: CASRPITSGRGNEQFF.

This chain connects TRBV7-9 to TRBJ1-2, with 8 bases matching TRBD1. The CDR3 is 14 amino acids. Per the germline V gene, CDR1 is SEHNR and CDR2 is FQNEAQ (reference sequence). Losses at the gene ends were 4 bases for V and 4 bases for J; bases not matched to a gene: 5. The CDR3 loop is CASSSTGVTYGYTF. Here the CDR3 DNA reads TGTGCCAGCAGCTCGACAGGGGTTACCTATGGCTACACCTTC.

The chain is built from TRBV9 and TRBJ2-1, with D possibly matching TRBD2 (6 bases). The V gene's germline CDR1 is SGDLS and CDR2 YYNGEE. CDR3 size: 14 residues. V was pared by 2 bases and J by 10 bases, with 16 bases between. CDR3 in amino acids: CASSVWTGEGEQFF. The CDR3 region has the DNA TGTGCCAGCAGCGTCTGGACGGGAGAAGGCGAGCAGTTCTTC.

The chain has TRBV10-2 and TRBJ1-6; no definite D call. The CDR3 spans 12 residues. V lost 8 bases and J lost 8, with 10 bases in between. CDR1 and CDR2 (germline): WSHSY, SAAADI. Here the CDR3 DNA reads TGCGCCAGCGGAGGACCAGATTCACCCCTCCACTTT. Translating gives CASGGPDSPLHF.

This rearrangement joins TRBV11-3 to TRBJ2-2; tentatively, D is TRBD2 (5 bases). Germline V gives CDR1 SGHNT, CDR2 YENEEA. V was cut by 5 bases and J by 4 bases, with 11 bases left in between. CDR3 length: 14 amino acids. The CDR3 coding sequence is TGTGCCAGCAGCACCCGGACTGGCACCGGGGAGCTGTTTTTT. This gives the protein CASSTRTGTGELFF. The full variable domain, with the rest looked up from reference TRBV11-3 and TRBJ2-2, is EAGVVQSPRYKIIEKKQPVAFWCNPISGHNTLYWYLQNLGQGPELLIRYENEEAVDDSQLPKDRFSAERLKGVDSTLKIQPAELGDSAVYLCASSTRTGTGELFFGEGSRLTVL.

The rearrangement uses TRBV28 and TRBJ2-7, with 12 bases lining up with TRBD2. The CDR3 covers 19 residues. The germline V gene encodes CDR1 MDHEN and CDR2 SYDVKM. With 2 bases clipped from V and 5 bases from J, the junction kept 16 bases outside the gene matches. CDR3 nucleotide sequence: TGTGCCAGCAGTTTAATTATGACTAGCGGGAGCAGATTTCCCCACGAGCAGTACTTC. Protein product: CASSLIMTSGSRFPHEQYF.

The chain recombines TRBV7-9 with TRBJ2-1; D not resolved. Trimming removed 4 bases at V and 10 bases at J, with 17 bases between. Germline CDR1 is SEHNR and CDR2 is FQNEAQ (reference sequence). This CDR3 contains 14 residues. The CDR3 DNA reads TGTGCCAGCAGCTATGAGGCCAGCAGCCCGGAGCAGTTCTTC. Translation: CASSYEASSPEQFF.

This CDR3 reads CASSLGGGEREQYEQYF. The DNA of the CDR3 is TGTGCCAGCAGCTTAGGTGGGGGGGAGCGGGAGCAATACGAGCAGTACTTC. V is TRBV7-6 and J is TRBJ2-7, with TRBD2 matching over 8 bases. The germline gives CDR1 SGHVS, CDR2 FNYEAQ. This CDR3 contains 17 residues. V was pared by 1 base and J by 4 bases, with 12 bases of the junction left unmatched.

The chain joins TRBV5-1 to TRBJ1-3; D is possibly TRBD1 (5 bases). Looked up from germline, CDR1 is SGHRS and CDR2 is YFSETQ. V shed 4 bases and J shed 0 bases, with 14 bases lying between them. This CDR3 has 16 residues. CDR3 amino acids: CASSGGDAGSGNTIYF. CDR3 in DNA: TGCGCCAGCAGCGGGGGGGACGCCGGCTCTGGAAACACCATATATTTT.

The chain uses TRBV12-2 and TRBJ2-7; the table names TRBD1, a call not compared with the DNA. TRBV12-2 is termed a pseudogene. The CDR3 length is 17 residues. This CDR3 is CASRFRPMGTGPHEQYF. In nucleotides, the CDR3 is TGTGCAAGTCGTTTTCGCCCTATGGGGACAGGGCCCCACGAGCAGTACTTC.

This sequence joins TRBV9 and TRBJ2-7, with D perhaps matching TRBD1 (5 bases). Looked up from germline, CDR1 is SGDLS and CDR2 is YYNGEE. The CDR3 length is 15 residues. V lost 0 bases, J lost 2 bases, and 12 bases lay in between. This CDR3 is CASSVGGSRAYEQYF. CDR3 sequence (DNA): TGTGCCAGCAGCGTAGGGGGCTCTCGGGCCTACGAGCAGTACTTC.

The chain carries TRBV7-8 and TRBJ2-1, with 10 bases lining up with TRBD2. CDR1 is SGHVS, CDR2 FQNEAQ, per germline. The CDR3 runs to 16 residues. Unmatched junction bases numbered 7, after V lost 4 bases and J lost 4 bases. The CDR3 sequence is CASSYDSGRKYNEQFF. The CDR3 DNA reads TGTGCCAGCAGCTACGATAGCGGGAGGAAATACAATGAGCAGTTCTTC.

This chain connects TRBV14 to TRBJ1-5, with D unresolved. CDR3 length equals 13 residues. V was trimmed by 0 bases and J by 5 bases, leaving 5 bases between them. The V gene's germline CDR1 is SGHDN and CDR2 FVKESK. The CDR3: CASSQDLHQPQHF. The DNA of the CDR3 is TGTGCCAGCAGCCAAGATCTCCATCAGCCCCAGCATTTT.

V usage is TRBV23-1 and J usage is TRBJ2-1, with 8 positions matching TRBD1. TRBV23-1 is identified as an open reading frame with a role that is uncertain. The CDR3 is 16 amino acids. The V segment lost 3 bases and the J segment 0 bases; nucleotides outside the gene matches: 4. CDR3 sequence reads: CASSQAGTGSYNEQFF. The CDR3, as DNA: TGCGCCAGCAGTCAGGCCGGGACAGGCTCCTACAATGAGCAGTTCTTC.

The chain combines TRBV6-1 with TRBJ1-3; D might be TRBD1 (6 bases). V was clipped by 4 bases and J by 0 bases, with 16 bases between them. The CDR3 has 17 amino acids. Per germline, CDR1 MNHNS and CDR2 SASEGT. In DNA, the CDR3 is TGTGCCAGCAGTGGGACAGCCGTCTCCGTCTCTGGAAACACCATATATTTT. Translation: CASSGTAVSVSGNTIYF.

This clone appeared once. This chain joins TRBV19 and TRBJ1-5; D remains unclear. CDR1 LNHDA and CDR2 SQIVND come from the germline V gene (reference sequence). V gave up 6 bases and J gave up 7 bases, with 16 bases separating them. The CDR3 length is 14 residues. Here the CDR3 DNA reads TGTGCCAGTAGCAGGTCGCTTCAGATCCAGCCCCAGCATTTT. Translation: CASSRSLQIQPQHF.

This chain connects TRBV5-4 to TRBJ2-7, with 8 bases identical to TRBD1. The CDR3 is 14 residues long. Germline V gives CDR1 SGHNT, CDR2 YYREEE (reference sequence). J was trimmed by 4 bases and V by 4 bases; bases with no gene match: 7. The DNA of the CDR3 is TGTGCCAGCAGCGCTGACAGGGGCCTTTACGAGCAGTACTTC. This encodes CASSADRGLYEQYF.

This clone was counted a few times. The chain is built from TRBV25-1 and TRBJ1-1; 10 positions match TRBD1. From germline, CDR1 is MGHDK and CDR2 SYGVNS. Losses at the gene ends were 2 bases for V and 5 bases for J; bases not matched to a gene: 5. The CDR3 extends over 15 amino acids. CDR3 loop: CASSEPDRGHTEAFF. In DNA form, the CDR3 reads TGTGCCAGCAGTGAACCCGACAGGGGGCATACTGAAGCTTTCTTT. The full variable domain, its missing parts supplied by reference TRBV25-1 and TRBJ1-1, is EADIYQTPRYLVIGTGKKITLECSQTMGHDKMYWYQQDPGMELHLIHYSYGVNSTEKGDLSSESTVSRIRTEHFPLTLESARPSHTSQYLCASSEPDRGHTEAFFGQGTRLTVV.

This clone was picked up one time. J is TRBJ1-5 and V is TRBV6-6, with 10 nucleotides matching TRBD1. Unmatched junction bases numbered 7, after V lost 7 bases and J lost 4 bases. CDR3 length equals 15 residues. From germline, CDR1 is MNHNY and CDR2 SVGAGI (reference sequence). The CDR3 spells CASTADRGENQPQHF. The CDR3 nucleotides read TGTGCCAGCACCGCGGACAGGGGGGAGAATCAGCCCCAGCATTTT.

On this clone: One end of the junction is discordant with germline, which a read error may explain. Different DNA sequences within this sample yield the same CDR3. The chain combines TRBV23-1 with TRBJ1-6, with 9 bases matching TRBD1. TRBV23-1 carries the ORF label, with uncertain function. This CDR3 region has 21 residues. The CDR3 loop is CASSLNPPEPGQGVDNSPLHF. In nucleotides, the CDR3 is TGCGCCAGCAGTTTGAACCCACCCGAACCGGGACAGGGTGTAGATAATTCCCCCCTCCACTTT.

On this clone: The junction differs from germline at one of its ends, possibly a read error. This sequence joins TRBV9 and TRBJ1-2; D might be TRBD1 (6 bases). This CDR3 contains 15 residues. Germline V lookup: CDR1 SGDLS, CDR2 YYNGEE. This CDR3 is CASTVDAQGNYGYTF. CDR3 DNA: TGTGCCAGCACCGTAGATGCGCAGGGGAACTATGGCTACACCTTC.

The gene calls are TRBV5-5 and TRBJ2-5, with D perhaps TRBD1 (6 bases). CDR1 SGHKS and CDR2 YYEKEE come from the germline V gene (reference sequence). The CDR3 is made up of 17 amino acids. The germline V and J ends were trimmed by 1 base and 2 bases, with 18 bases remaining between them. This chain's CDR3 is CASSLNPTGRQQETQYF. For the CDR3, the DNA is TGTGCCAGCAGCTTGAATCCAACAGGGCGCCAGCAAGAGACCCAGTACTTC. Combining the CDR3 with reference TRBV5-5 and TRBJ2-5 gives the whole variable domain DAGVTQSPTHLIKTRGQQVTLRCSPISGHKSVSWYQQVLGQGPQFIFQYYEKEERGRGNFPDRFSARQFPNYSSELNVNALLLGDSALYLCASSLNPTGRQQETQYFGPGTRLLVL.

For this clone: Other DNA sequences from this sample encode an identical CDR3 as well. The V gene is TRBV5-1, the J gene TRBJ1-2, with TRBD1 matching over 9 bases. V was pared by 4 bases and J by 2 bases, with 3 bases of the junction left unmatched. CDR3 length: 14 residues. Per germline, CDR1 SGHRS and CDR2 YFSETQ. As DNA, the CDR3 is TGCGCCAGCAGCCTGGGACAGGGCAACTATGGCTACACCTTC. It codes for CASSLGQGNYGYTF.

This chain uses TRBV7-2 with TRBJ1-4; 8 bases are shared with TRBD1. The germline V gene encodes CDR1 SGHTA and CDR2 FQGNSA. J lost 7 bases, V lost 3 bases, and 4 bases had no gene match. The CDR3 is 14 residues long. CDR3 in DNA: TGTGCCAGCAGCTTCAGGGGGCGAAGTGAAAAACTGTTTTTT. Residues: CASSFRGRSEKLFF.

This chain joins TRBV9 and TRBJ2-5; no reliable D call. V lost 0 bases, J lost 4 bases, and 7 bases lay in between. The V gene's germline CDR1 is SGDLS and CDR2 YYNGEE. CDR3 length equals 13 residues. CDR3 sequence reads: CASSVVGGETQYF. The CDR3 DNA reads as TGTGCCAGCAGCGTAGTTGGCGGAGAGACCCAGTACTTC. The full variable domain, its missing parts supplied by reference TRBV9 and TRBJ2-5, is DSGVTQTPKHLITATGQRVTLRCSPRSGDLSVYWYQQSLDQGLQFLIQYYNGEERAKGNILERFSAQQFPDLHSELNLSSLELGDSALYFCASSVVGGETQYFGPGTRLLVL.

This chain joins TRBV5-6 and TRBJ2-5; tentatively, D is TRBD2 (6 bases). The V gene lost 6 bases and the J gene lost 2 bases, with 11 bases spanning the gap. Germline V lookup: CDR1 SGHDT, CDR2 YYEEEE. The CDR3 covers 13 residues. CDR3 nucleotide sequence: TGTGCCAGCACCCGGACTATTCAAGAGACCCAGTACTTC. Translating gives CASTRTIQETQYF.